These 15 T cell receptor delta chains originate from one sample sequenced in a study of gamma-delta T cells after stem cell transplantation. TCRdb re-analyzed the RT-PCR reads via CATT. The sample has about 2,000 delta-chain clones; 15% are singletons. Sequencing was performed on gamma-delta T cells. These receptors were taken from a human donor. It is not recorded whose cells these are; they may come from a transplant donor. This table probably holds off-target reads from a library built for another chain.

This clone has only a few counts. V and J are TRDV2 and TRDJ1; D ambiguous. V was shortened by 1 base and J by 0 bases, with 8 bases between the two germline ends. CDR3 length: 14 residues. Germline loops: CDR1 GEAIGNYY, CDR2 EKD. CDR3 sequence reads: CACDTLTHTDKLIF. The CDR3 DNA is TGTGCCTGTGACACTTTGACCCACACCGATAAACTCATCTTT.

This clone was recorded a few times. The chain employs TRDV2 and TRDJ3, with 12 bases fitting TRDD3. The CDR3 is 19 amino acids. Unmatched junction bases numbered 7, after V lost 0 bases and J lost 5 bases. The germline V gene encodes CDR1 GEAIGNYY and CDR2 EKD. CDR3 amino acids: CACDTVLGDTYRDTRQMFF. The DNA of the CDR3 is TGTGCCTGTGACACCGTACTGGGGGATACTTACCGGGACACCCGACAGATGTTTTTC.

V is TRDV2 and J is TRDJ1; TRDD3 matches at 11 bases. The CDR3 spans 20 residues. Germline V gives CDR1 GEAIGNYY, CDR2 EKD. Losses at the gene ends were 3 bases for V and 0 bases for J; bases not matched to a gene: 17. The CDR3 loop is CACDHSPLGDTSQYTDKLIF. CDR3 DNA sequence: TGTGCCTGTGACCATTCCCCTCTGGGGGATACCTCCCAGTACACCGATAAACTCATCTTT.

The chain recombines TRDV2 with TRDJ1; TRDD3 aligns across 8 bases. Germline V gene sequence: CDR1 GEAIGNYY, CDR2 EKD. There are 20 residues in the CDR3. With V trimmed by 1 base and J by 2 bases, 20 bases remained unmatched. CDR3 in DNA: TGTGCCTGTGACACTGTACTGGGGGCCCACGGACCGGATACGACCGATAAACTCATCTTT. Translated: CACDTVLGAHGPDTTDKLIF.

The chain has TRDV2 and TRDJ3; TRDD3 matches at 10 bases. J gave up 0 bases and V 3 bases, and 7 bases lay outside the gene matches. In germline, CDR1 is GEAIGNYY, CDR2 EKD. The CDR3 has 19 residues. The CDR3 DNA is TGTGCCTGTGACCGACTGGGGGATCAAAGCTCCTGGGACACCCGACAGATGTTTTTC. The encoded protein is CACDRLGDQSSWDTRQMFF.

Worth noting for this clone: The same CDR3 arises from other DNA sequences in this sample as well. V is TRDV2 and J is TRDJ1; TRDD3 aligns across 8 bases. This CDR3 has 13 amino acids. Germline trimming cut 7 bases from V and 3 bases from J; bases unmatched to any gene: 6. Looked up from germline, CDR1 is GEAIGNYY and CDR2 is EKD. CDR3 in amino acids: CACDRLGADKLIF. Written as DNA, the CDR3 is TGTGCCTGCGACCGACTGGGGGCCGATAAACTCATCTTT.

By share of the sample, this clone is large. This rearrangement joins TRDV2 to TRDJ1; the match to TRDD3 covers 10 bases. The trim removed 0 bases at V and 0 bases at J, leaving 9 bases unmatched. The CDR3 is made up of 18 amino acids. CDR1 is GEAIGNYY, CDR2 EKD, per germline. CDR3 sequence (DNA): TGTGCCTGTGACACCTTGATACTGGGGGATGCATACACCGATAAACTCATCTTT. Translating it yields CACDTLILGDAYTDKLIF.

This chain links TRDV2 with TRDJ1; 11 nucleotides agree with TRDD3. After removal of 3 bases from V and 0 bases from J, the junction contained 11 bases not matched to a gene. This CDR3 spans 18 amino acids. From germline, CDR1 is GEAIGNYY and CDR2 EKD. CDR3 protein: CACDAVAGGYSYTDKLIF. The CDR3 bases are TGTGCCTGTGACGCTGTGGCTGGGGGATACTCCTACACCGATAAACTCATCTTT.

In its sample, this clone was seen a few times. The gene calls are TRDV2 and TRDJ1; D not resolved. The CDR3 extends over 16 amino acids. Per germline, CDR1 GEAIGNYY and CDR2 EKD. The V gene lost 0 bases and the J gene lost 0 bases, with 13 bases spanning the gap. CDR3 coding DNA: TGTGCCTGTGACACCGCCCAGATCCAGTACACCGATAAACTCATCTTT. Protein product: CACDTAQIQYTDKLIF.

There are a few counts of this clone. The J gene is TRDJ1, the V gene TRDV2; 8 bases are shared with TRDD3. Germline V lookup: CDR1 GEAIGNYY, CDR2 EKD. This CDR3 comprises 18 residues. The trim removed 3 bases at V and 2 bases at J, leaving 16 bases unmatched. The CDR3, as DNA: TGTGCCTGTGACGCCGTCGGTGGGGGATCAAGGGGGACCGATAAACTCATCTTT. Protein sequence: CACDAVGGGSRGTDKLIF.

This clone was found a few times. The chain recombines TRDV2 with TRDJ1; 10 bases align to TRDD3. Germline CDR1 is GEAIGNYY and CDR2 is EKD. The J segment lost 0 bases and the V segment lost 3 bases, leaving 15 bases of the junction unmatched. CDR3 size: 19 residues. In DNA form, the CDR3 reads TGTGCCTGTGACCTTACTGGGGGATCCCTAACTTCGTACACCGATAAACTCATCTTT. Protein sequence: CACDLTGGSLTSYTDKLIF.

The genes are TRDV2 and TRDJ1; 10 nucleotides match TRDD3. The trim removed 0 bases at V and 11 bases at J, leaving 11 bases unmatched. There are 15 residues in the CDR3. From germline, CDR1 is GEAIGNYY and CDR2 EKD. CDR3 region: CACDTVLVGDTELIF. CDR3 bases: TGTGCCTGTGACACCGTCCTCGTGGGGGATACCGAGCTCATCTTT.

This clone appeared a few times. The V gene is TRDV2, the J gene TRDJ1; 11 bases fit TRDD3. This CDR3 contains 17 residues. Germline V gene data show CDR1 as GEAIGNYY and CDR2 as EKD. Losses at the gene ends were 5 bases for V and 0 bases for J; bases not matched to a gene: 10. As DNA, the CDR3 is TGTGCCTGTGGCCTACTGGGGGATAAGGGCGACACCGATAAACTCATCTTT. This codes for CACGLLGDKGDTDKLIF.

The table lists this clone with a few counts. The rearrangement uses TRDV2 and TRDJ1; D remains unclear. Trimming left V 0 bases short and J 4 bases short, with 14 bases between. Germline values: CDR1 GEAIGNYY, CDR2 EKD. The CDR3 contains 15 residues. The CDR3 sequence: CACDTVGEKDDKLIF. The CDR3 region has the DNA TGTGCCTGTGACACCGTTGGCGAGAAGGACGATAAACTCATCTTT.

This clone came up a few times. The gene calls are TRDV2 and TRDJ1; 7 nucleotides line up with TRDD3. V shed 3 bases, J shed 3 bases, and the junction held 9 bases outside the gene matches. The V gene's germline CDR1 is GEAIGNYY and CDR2 EKD. This CDR3 is 15 amino acids long. The CDR3 nucleotides are TGTGCCTGTGACCCCCTGGGGGTGAGAGCCGATAAACTCATCTTT. This codes for CACDPLGVRADKLIF.